The 5 T cell receptor beta chains in this list originate from one sample, sequenced in a study of CD8+CD57+ T cells in acquired aplastic anemia. The TCR beta profiling, which covered VDJ combination and CDR3 sequence, was carried out using genomic DNA as the template. TCRdb passed the reads through MiXCR, listing each CDR3 protein once. Of some 150,000 distinct CDR3 sequences listed, 40% to 50% are singletons. Before being chosen for sequencing, patients had shown CD8+CD57+ cell expansion by flow cytometry. The sequenced sample consisted of sorted CD4+, CD8+, or CD8+CD57+ T cells (not recorded which) from PBMCs. These receptors were taken from a human donor with aplastic anemia.

Many counts were recorded for this clonotype. The chain carries TRBV20-1 and TRBJ2-7; D might be TRBD2 (5 bases). Trimming pared 3 bases from V and 2 bases from J, leaving 8 bases between. Germline V gene sequence: CDR1 DFQATT, CDR2 SNEGSKA (reference sequence). The CDR3 contains 12 residues. CDR3 in amino acids: CSARDLTYEQYF. Here the CDR3 DNA reads TGCAGTGCTAGGGACTTAACCTACGAGCAGTACTTC.

For this clonotype: Being one base from a much bigger clone, this may be a read error. The chain combines TRBV12-3 or TRBV12-4 with TRBJ2-5; 7 bases fit TRBD2. The CDR3 length is 16 residues. CDR3 protein: CTSSLWGGGHQETQYF. DNA of the CDR3: TGTACCAGCAGTTTATGGGGCGGGGGACACCAAGAGACCCAGTACTTC.

The rearrangement joins TRBV5-6 to TRBJ2-3, with D perhaps TRBD1 (5 bases). The germline gives CDR1 SGHDT, CDR2 YYEEEE. V lost 1 base, J lost 9 bases, and 9 bases lay in between. The CDR3 has 12 residues. The chain's CDR3 is CASSLSAGTQYF. CDR3 bases: TGTGCCAGCAGCTTGTCTGCAGGGACGCAGTATTTT.

The CDR3 DNA follows: TGTGCCAGCAGCCTTGCTAGCCGTACCTACAATGAGCAGTTCTTC. Translation gives CASSLASRTYNEQFF. This sequence joins TRBV11-2 and TRBJ2-1, with a weak D call TRBD2 (5 bases). The CDR3 covers 15 residues. Between the trimmed V and J ends, which lost 5 bases and 2 bases, there was a span of 13 bases. Germline CDR1 is SGHAT and CDR2 is FQNNGV. The whole variable domain, filled in from reference TRBV11-2 and TRBJ2-1, reads EAGVAQSPRYKIIEKRQSVAFWCNPISGHATLYWYQQILGQGPKLLIQFQNNGVVDDSQLPKDRFSAERLKGVDSTLKIQPAKLEDSAVYLCASSLASRTYNEQFFGPGTRLTVL.

This clonotype has at least ten counts. The chain is built from TRBV7-9 and TRBJ1-6; D is undetermined. Deletions cut 5 bases from V and 11 bases from J, with 10 bases between. This CDR3 is built from 12 residues. Germline-derived CDR1 and CDR2 are SEHNR and FQNEAQ (reference sequence). The CDR3 loop is CASSPPGTPLHF. The CDR3 coding sequence is TGTGCCAGCAGCCCACCGGGCACACCCCTCCACTTT.